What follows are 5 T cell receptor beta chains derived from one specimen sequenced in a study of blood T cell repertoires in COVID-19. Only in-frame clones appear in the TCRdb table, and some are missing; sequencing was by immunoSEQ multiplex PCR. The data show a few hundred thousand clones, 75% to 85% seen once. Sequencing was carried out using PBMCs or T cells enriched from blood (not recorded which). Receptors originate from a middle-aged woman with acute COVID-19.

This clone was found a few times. CDR3 amino acids: CASSYQPGQDFRTSGGPTYNEQFF. The CDR3 bases are TGCGCCAGCAGCTACCAACCGGGACAGGACTTCAGGACTAGCGGGGGACCAACCTACAATGAGCAGTTCTTC. The chain carries TRBV5-1 and TRBJ2-1; 13 bases line up with TRBD2. V lost 3 bases to trimming and J lost 2 bases; unmatched junction nucleotides: 26. The CDR3 is made up of 24 amino acids. Germline V CDR1 and CDR2: SGHRS, YFSETQ.

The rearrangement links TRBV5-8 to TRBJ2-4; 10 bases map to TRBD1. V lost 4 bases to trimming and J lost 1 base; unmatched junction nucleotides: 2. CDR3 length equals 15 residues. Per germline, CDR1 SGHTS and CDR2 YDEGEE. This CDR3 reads CASSMGQGAKNIQYF. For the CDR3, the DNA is TGTGCCAGCAGCATGGGACAGGGGGCCAAAAACATTCAGTACTTC.

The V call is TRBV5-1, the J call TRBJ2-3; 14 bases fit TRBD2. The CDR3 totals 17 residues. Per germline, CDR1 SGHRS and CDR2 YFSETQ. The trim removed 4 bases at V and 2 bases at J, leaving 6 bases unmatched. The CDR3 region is CASSLGLAGGNTDTQYF. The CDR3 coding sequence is TGCGCCAGCAGCCTAGGACTAGCGGGGGGCAACACAGATACGCAGTATTTT.

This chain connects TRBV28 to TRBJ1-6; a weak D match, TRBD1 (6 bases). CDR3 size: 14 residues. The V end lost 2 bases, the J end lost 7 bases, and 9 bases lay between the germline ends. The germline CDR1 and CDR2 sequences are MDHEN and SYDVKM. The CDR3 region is CASSLRQGNSPLHF. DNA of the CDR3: TGTGCCAGCAGTTTACGGCAGGGGAATTCACCCCTCCACTTT.

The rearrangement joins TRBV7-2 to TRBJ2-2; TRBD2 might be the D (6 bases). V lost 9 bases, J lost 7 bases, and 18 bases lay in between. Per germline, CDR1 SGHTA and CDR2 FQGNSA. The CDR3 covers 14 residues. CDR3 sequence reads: CASRTTGLNGELFF. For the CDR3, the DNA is TGTGCCAGTCGGACTACCGGGCTGAACGGGGAGCTGTTTTTT.